The source of this T cell receptor (beta chain) is a study of Ad26.COV2.S vaccination and SARS-CoV-2 variants. On the study more broadly: Donor got 5x10^10 or 1x10^11 viral particles of Ad26.COV2.S. Study-level findings and limits: There was a possibility that the TCR breadth and depth analyses underestimated total T cell responses. It was found that vaccine and placebo recipients had similar non-spike TCR breadth.

Repertoires were generated with immunoSEQ multiplex PCR, while TCRdb's copy carries only in-frame clones and drops some. Of roughly 700,000 clones listed, roughly 90% are singletons. The V and J ends lost 5 bases and 4 bases respectively, with 9 bases between them. Germline CDR1 reads MNHEY; CDR2 reads SVGAGI. The CDR3 contains 13 residues. The sample's treatment: 15 to 20 received Ad26.COV2.S at low or high dose, single or two shots; several received placebo; per-sample allocation not given. Day 63 after the first injection of vaccine or placebo was the sampling time. This clone occurred a few times. Antigen specificity is unknown.

This TCR derives from a person aged 18-65 years who received the Ad26.COV2.S COVID-19 vaccine or a placebo. V usage is TRBV6-5 and J usage is TRBJ1-5, with D unclear. The source material was peripheral blood, sampled in a trial of Ad26.COV2.S vaccine versus placebo. CDR3 DNA sequence: TGTGCCAGCAGTATAGGAGGAAATCAGCCCCAGCATTTT. Its protein product is CASSIGGNQPQHF.